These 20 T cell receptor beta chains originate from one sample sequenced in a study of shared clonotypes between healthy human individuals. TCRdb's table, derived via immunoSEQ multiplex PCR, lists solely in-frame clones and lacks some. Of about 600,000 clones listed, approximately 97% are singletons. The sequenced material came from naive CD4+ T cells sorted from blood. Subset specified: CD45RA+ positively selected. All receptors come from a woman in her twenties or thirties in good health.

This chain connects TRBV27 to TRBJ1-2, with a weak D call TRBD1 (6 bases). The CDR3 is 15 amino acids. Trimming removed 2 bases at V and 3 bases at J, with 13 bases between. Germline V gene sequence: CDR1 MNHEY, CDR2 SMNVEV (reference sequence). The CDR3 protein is CASSLQGGGYYGYTF. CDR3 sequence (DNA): TGTGCCAGCAGTTTACAGGGTGGGGGCTACTATGGCTACACCTTC.

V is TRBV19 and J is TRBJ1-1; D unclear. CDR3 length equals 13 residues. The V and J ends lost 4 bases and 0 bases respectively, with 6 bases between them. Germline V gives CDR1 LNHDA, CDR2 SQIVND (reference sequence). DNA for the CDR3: TGTGCCAGTAGTACGAACCTGAACACTGAAGCTTTCTTT. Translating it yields CASSTNLNTEAFF.

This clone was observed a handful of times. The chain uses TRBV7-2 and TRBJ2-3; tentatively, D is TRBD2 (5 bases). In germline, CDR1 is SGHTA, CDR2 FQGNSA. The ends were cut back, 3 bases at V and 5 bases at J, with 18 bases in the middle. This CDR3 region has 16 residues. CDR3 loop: CASSFVGVRVVDTQYF. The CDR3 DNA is TGTGCCAGCAGCTTTGTGGGAGTCCGGGTGGTAGATACGCAGTATTTT.

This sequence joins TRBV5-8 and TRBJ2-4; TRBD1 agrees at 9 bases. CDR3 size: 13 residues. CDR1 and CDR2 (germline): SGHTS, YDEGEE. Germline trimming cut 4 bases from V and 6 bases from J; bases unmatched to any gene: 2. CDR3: CASSGDRANIQYF. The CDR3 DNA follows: TGTGCCAGCAGCGGGGACAGGGCAAACATTCAGTACTTC.

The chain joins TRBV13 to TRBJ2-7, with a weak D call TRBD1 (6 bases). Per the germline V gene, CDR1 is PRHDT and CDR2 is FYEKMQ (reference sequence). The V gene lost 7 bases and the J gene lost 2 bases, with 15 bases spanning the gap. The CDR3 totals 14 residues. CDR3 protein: CASTQVRGPYEQYF. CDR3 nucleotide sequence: TGTGCCAGCACCCAAGTCAGGGGTCCCTACGAGCAGTACTTC.

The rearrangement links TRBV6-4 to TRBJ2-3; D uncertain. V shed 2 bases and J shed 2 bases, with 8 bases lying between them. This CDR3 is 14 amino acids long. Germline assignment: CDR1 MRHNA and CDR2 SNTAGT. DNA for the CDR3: TGTGCCAGCAGTGACCCGGACGTCACAGATACGCAGTATTTT. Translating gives CASSDPDVTDTQYF.

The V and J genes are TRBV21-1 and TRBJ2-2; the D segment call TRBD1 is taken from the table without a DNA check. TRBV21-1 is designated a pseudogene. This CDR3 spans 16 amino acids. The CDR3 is CASSIDRGPNTGELFF. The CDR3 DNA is TGTGCCAGCAGCATAGACAGGGGGCCGAACACCGGGGAGCTGTTTTTT.

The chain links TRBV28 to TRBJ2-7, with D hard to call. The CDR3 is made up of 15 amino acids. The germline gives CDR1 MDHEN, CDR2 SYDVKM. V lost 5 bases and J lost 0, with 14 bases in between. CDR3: CASSTVGSSSYEQYF. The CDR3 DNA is TGTGCCAGCAGTACCGTTGGGTCCAGCTCCTACGAGCAGTACTTC.

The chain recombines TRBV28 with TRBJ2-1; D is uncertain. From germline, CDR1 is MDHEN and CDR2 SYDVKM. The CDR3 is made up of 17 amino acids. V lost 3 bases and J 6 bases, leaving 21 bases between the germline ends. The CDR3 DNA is TGTGCCAGCAGTTTGGTTGCGAGGCCCCGATCGGGCAATGAGCAGTTCTTC. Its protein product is CASSLVARPRSGNEQFF.

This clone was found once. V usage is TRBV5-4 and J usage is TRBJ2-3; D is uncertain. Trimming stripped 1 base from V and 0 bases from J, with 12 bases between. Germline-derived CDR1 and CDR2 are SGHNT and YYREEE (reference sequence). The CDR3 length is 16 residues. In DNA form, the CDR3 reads TGTGCCAGCAGCTTGTCCTGGGCCGCTAGCACAGATACGCAGTATTTT. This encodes CASSLSWAASTDTQYF.

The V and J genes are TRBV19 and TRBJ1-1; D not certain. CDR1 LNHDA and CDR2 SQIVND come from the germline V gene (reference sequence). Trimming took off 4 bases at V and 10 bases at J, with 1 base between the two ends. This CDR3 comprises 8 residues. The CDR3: CASSRAFF. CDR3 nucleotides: TGTGCCAGTAGTAGAGCTTTCTTT.

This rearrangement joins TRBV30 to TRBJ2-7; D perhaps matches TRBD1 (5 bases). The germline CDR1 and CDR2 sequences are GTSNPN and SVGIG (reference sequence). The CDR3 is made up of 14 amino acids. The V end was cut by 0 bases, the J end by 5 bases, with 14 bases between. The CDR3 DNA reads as TGTGCCTGGAGTGTCCTCACAGGTGTTCACGAGCAGTACTTC. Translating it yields CAWSVLTGVHEQYF.

CDR3: CASSFGYGYTF. The CDR3 nucleotides are TGTGCCAGCAGCTTTGGTTATGGCTACACCTTC. The V and J genes are TRBV5-4 and TRBJ1-2; unclear D gene. Germline V gene lookup returns CDR1 SGHNT and CDR2 YYREEE (reference sequence). Trimming stripped 2 bases from V and 5 bases from J, with 4 bases between. The length of the CDR3 is 11 residues.

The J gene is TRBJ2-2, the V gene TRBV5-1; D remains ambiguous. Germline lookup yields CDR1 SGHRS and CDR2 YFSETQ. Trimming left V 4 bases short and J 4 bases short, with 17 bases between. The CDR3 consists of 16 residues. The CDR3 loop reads CASSLGRTLGTGELFF. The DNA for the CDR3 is TGCGCCAGCAGCCTTGGCAGGACCCTGGGCACCGGGGAGCTGTTTTTT.

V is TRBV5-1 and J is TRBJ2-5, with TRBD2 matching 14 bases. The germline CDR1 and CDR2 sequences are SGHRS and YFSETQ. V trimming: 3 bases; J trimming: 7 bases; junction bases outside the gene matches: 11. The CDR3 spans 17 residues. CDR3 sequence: CASSSPGLAGAPGTQYF. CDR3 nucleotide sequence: TGCGCCAGCAGCTCACCGGGACTAGCGGGGGCCCCAGGGACCCAGTACTTC.

The CDR3 DNA follows: TGTGCCAGCAGTTTTGGGGACAGGGGGCTTGGACAGCCCCAGCATTTT. It translates to CASSFGDRGLGQPQHF. V and J are TRBV28 and TRBJ1-5, with 12 bases fitting TRBD1. In germline, CDR1 is MDHEN, CDR2 SYDVKM. CDR3 length equals 16 residues. Trimming at V came to 3 bases and at J to 7 bases, leaving 7 bases not matched to a gene.

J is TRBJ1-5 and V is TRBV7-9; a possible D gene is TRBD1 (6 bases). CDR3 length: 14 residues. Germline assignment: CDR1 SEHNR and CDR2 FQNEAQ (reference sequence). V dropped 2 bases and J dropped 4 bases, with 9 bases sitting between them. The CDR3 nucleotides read TGTGCCAGCAGCTTATCAGGGGCAAATCAGCCCCAGCATTTT. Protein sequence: CASSLSGANQPQHF.

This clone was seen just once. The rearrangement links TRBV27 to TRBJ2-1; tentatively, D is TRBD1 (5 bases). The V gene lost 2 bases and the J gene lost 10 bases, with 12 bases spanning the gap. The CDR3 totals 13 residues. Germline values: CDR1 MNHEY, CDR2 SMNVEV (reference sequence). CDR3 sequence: CASSLQGSKEQFF. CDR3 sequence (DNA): TGTGCCAGCAGTTTACAGGGAAGTAAGGAGCAGTTCTTC.

DNA of the CDR3: TGCGCCAGCAGTATCGACAGGGGAAACGGGGAGCTGTTTTTT. It specifies CASSIDRGNGELFF. The chain joins TRBV5-1 to TRBJ2-2; the match to TRBD1 covers 8 bases. The CDR3 loop spans 14 amino acids. After removal of 5 bases from V and 7 bases from J, the junction contained 7 bases not matched to a gene. CDR1 is SGHRS, CDR2 YFSETQ, per germline.

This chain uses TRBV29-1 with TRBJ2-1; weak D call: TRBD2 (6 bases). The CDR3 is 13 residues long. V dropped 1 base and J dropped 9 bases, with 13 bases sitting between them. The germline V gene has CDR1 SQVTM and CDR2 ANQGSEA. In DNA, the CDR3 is TGCAGCGTTGAAGGGTCGGGAGTCCGTGAGCAGTTCTTC. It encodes CSVEGSGVREQFF.